This passage covers 27 T cell receptor beta chains from one sample sequenced in a study of T cell repertoires in cytomegalovirus infection. Each CDR3 protein is one row after TCRdb ran MiXCR on the reads. The table shows about 830,000 distinct CDR3 sequences, with 30% to 35% occurring only once. These TCRs' antigens remain unknown. This specimen consisted of cultured CD8+ T cells from PBMCs, obtained from culture after CMV antigen stimulation. The receptors originated from a human donor in good health (CMV status not recorded). Some clones in this sample may be carry-over from other donors' samples.

This clonotype was recorded a few times. The CDR3 loop is CASSQSSSYNSPLHF. In nucleotides, the CDR3 is TGCGCCAGCAGCCAATCGAGCTCCTATAATTCACCCCTCCACTTT. J is TRBJ1-6 and V is TRBV4-1; D is uncertain. The V end lost 2 bases, the J end lost 0 bases, and 5 bases lay between the germline ends. CDR1 and CDR2 from the germline V gene are MGHRA and YSYEKL. The CDR3 contains 15 residues.

This clonotype has more than one count but fewer than ten. V is TRBV4-2 and J is TRBJ2-1; possible D gene TRBD2, 7 bases. The CDR3 contains 14 residues. Germline lookup yields CDR1 LGHNA and CDR2 YNFKEQ. Trimming left V 4 bases short and J 8 bases short, with 15 bases between. The CDR3 is CASSPGGGLDEQFF. CDR3 nucleotides: TGTGCCAGCAGCCCGGGGGGCGGGTTGGATGAGCAGTTCTTC.

There are a few counts of this clonotype. Mismatch with germline at one junction end may stem from a read error. The rearrangement uses TRBV7-6 and TRBJ2-4; D gene unclear. Per germline, CDR1 SGHVS and CDR2 FNYEAQ. CDR3 length equals 15 residues. This chain's CDR3 is CVSSPPAPRENIQYF. The CDR3 DNA is TGTGTCAGCAGCCCACCTGCCCCACGGGAAAACATTCAGTACTTC.

The V and J genes are TRBV25-1 and TRBJ2-1, with D possibly being TRBD2 (5 bases). Germline values: CDR1 MGHDK, CDR2 SYGVNS. The V end lost 3 bases, the J end lost 1 base, and 7 bases lay between the germline ends. The CDR3 runs 14 residues. The CDR3 bases are TGTGCCAGCAGTGACGGGGATTCCTACAATGAGCAGTTCTTC. This sequence encodes CASSDGDSYNEQFF.

This clonotype was detected only a few times. The V call is TRBV14, the J call TRBJ2-7, with D possibly TRBD1 on 5 matching bases. Trimming removed 4 bases from V and 2 bases from J, with 9 bases in between. CDR1 SGHDN and CDR2 FVKESK come from the germline V gene. The CDR3 length is 13 residues. The CDR3 bases are TGTGCCAGCAGCCGACAGCGTCCCTACGAGCAGTACTTC. This gives the protein CASSRQRPYEQYF.

This clonotype appeared many times. The gene calls are TRBV7-6 and TRBJ2-7; tentative D call: TRBD2 (7 bases). This CDR3 has 15 residues. Looked up from germline, CDR1 is SGHVS and CDR2 is FNYEAQ. Trimming stripped 3 bases from V and 3 bases from J, with 15 bases between. CDR3 sequence: CASSFRGGPLYEQYF. The CDR3 bases are TGTGCCAGCAGCTTTAGGGGGGGTCCTCTCTACGAGCAGTACTTC. Combining the CDR3 with reference TRBV7-6 and TRBJ2-7 gives the whole variable domain GAGVSQSPRYKVTKRGQDVALRCDPISGHVSLYWYRQALGQGPEFLTYFNYEAQQDKSGLPNDRFSAERPEGSISTLTIQRTEQRDSAMYRCASSFRGGPLYEQYFGPGTRLTVT.

This clonotype was detected only a few times. This chain connects TRBV9 to TRBJ2-7; D is possibly TRBD1 (5 bases). Germline assignment: CDR1 SGDLS and CDR2 YYNGEE. This CDR3 comprises 14 residues. V dropped 3 bases and J dropped 2 bases, with 12 bases sitting between them. The CDR3 DNA reads as TGTGCCAGCAGCGGGCGCGAGACAGCCTACGAGCAGTACTTC. This gives the protein CASSGRETAYEQYF.

This clonotype was recorded a few times. The V and J genes are TRBV5-5 and TRBJ2-2; the match to TRBD2 covers 15 bases. The CDR3 length is 17 residues. The V gene's germline CDR1 is SGHKS and CDR2 YYEKEE (reference sequence). The V segment lost 4 bases and the J segment 2 bases; nucleotides outside the gene matches: 3. In DNA, the CDR3 is TGTGCCAGCAGCGGGACTAGCGGGGGGCTCAACACCGGGGAGCTGTTTTTT. As protein: CASSGTSGGLNTGELFF.

This chain connects TRBV15 to TRBJ2-3; D is ambiguous. V lost 3 bases to trimming and J lost 6 bases, with 10 bases between them. The CDR3 covers 13 residues. CDR1 is LNHNV and CDR2 is YYDKDF in the germline V gene (reference sequence). The CDR3 reads CATSSPKRDTQYF. The CDR3 nucleotides read TGTGCCACCAGCAGCCCCAAGAGGGATACGCAGTATTTT.

V usage is TRBV6-2 or TRBV6-3 and J usage is TRBJ2-5; D ambiguous. CDR3 length: 14 residues. Germline V gene data show CDR1 as MNHEY and CDR2 as SVGEGT. V dropped 2 bases and J dropped 1 base, with 8 bases sitting between them. CDR3 region: CASSYTARQETQYF. For the CDR3, the DNA is TGTGCCAGCAGTTACACAGCGCGCCAAGAGACCCAGTACTTC.

Details on this clonotype: Sequence at one end of the junction differs from germline and may be a read error. The chain combines TRBV12-3 or TRBV12-4 with TRBJ2-3; 8 bases are shared with TRBD2. The CDR3 totals 15 residues. The CDR3 nucleotides read TGTGTCAGCAGTTTCAGCGGGGGAACTGAAGATACGCAGTATTTT. Amino acids: CVSSFSGGTEDTQYF.

The J gene is TRBJ2-3, the V gene TRBV6-5; D gene ambiguous. The V end lost 5 bases, the J end lost 0 bases, and 18 bases lay between the germline ends. The CDR3 is made up of 17 amino acids. Looked up from germline, CDR1 is MNHEY and CDR2 is SVGAGI. The CDR3 sequence is CASSPRLFTLSTDTQYF. Written as DNA, the CDR3 is TGTGCCAGCAGTCCCCGACTTTTTACCCTAAGCACAGATACGCAGTATTTT.

The V and J genes are TRBV7-6 and TRBJ1-1, with D possibly matching TRBD1 (5 bases). Trimming removed 2 bases at V and 4 bases at J, with 20 bases between. Germline V CDR1 and CDR2: SGHVS, FNYEAQ. This CDR3 comprises 17 residues. CDR3 bases: TGTGCCAGCAGCTTAAACCTCCGGGACCCAGGTCCCACTGAAGCTTTCTTT. As protein: CASSLNLRDPGPTEAFF.

J is TRBJ1-2 and V is TRBV6-2 or TRBV6-3, with D perhaps TRBD1 (6 bases). The CDR3 contains 15 residues. Germline CDR1 is MNHEY and CDR2 is SVGEGT. Trimming removed 7 bases at V and 2 bases at J, with 17 bases between. CDR3 residues: CASNLGRDTNYGYTF. The CDR3, as DNA: TGTGCCAGCAACCTCGGGAGGGACACCAACTATGGCTACACCTTC.

This clonotype was seen once. The V call is TRBV19, the J call TRBJ1-1; maybe TRBD1 (6 bases). Trimming took off 3 bases at V and 1 base at J, with 12 bases between the two ends. The germline V gene has CDR1 LNHDA and CDR2 SQIVND (reference sequence). This CDR3 comprises 15 residues. The CDR3 nucleotides read TGTGCCAGTAGTATCGTCGCAGGGGAGAACACTGAAGCTTTCTTT. Residues: CASSIVAGENTEAFF.

This sequence joins TRBV7-6 and TRBJ2-1; the D gene is possibly TRBD1 (6 bases). CDR3 size: 12 residues. Looked up from germline, CDR1 is SGHVS and CDR2 is FNYEAQ. V lost 4 bases and J 11 bases, leaving 12 bases between the germline ends. The CDR3 sequence: CASSSHRDQQFF. Here the CDR3 DNA reads TGTGCCAGCAGCTCCCACAGGGACCAGCAGTTCTTC.

This clonotype turned up a few times. The genes are TRBV6-5 and TRBJ1-1, with 9 positions matching TRBD1. V was clipped by 2 bases and J by 5 bases; unmatched bases: 9. CDR1 MNHEY and CDR2 SVGAGI come from the germline V gene. The CDR3 has 16 residues. The CDR3: CASSYDGTGLETEAFF. The CDR3 DNA reads TGTGCCAGCAGTTACGACGGGACAGGGCTGGAAACTGAAGCTTTCTTT.

The chain has TRBV6-2 or TRBV6-3 and TRBJ1-1, with 9 positions matching TRBD1. Unmatched junction bases numbered 26, after V lost 5 bases and J lost 7 bases. The CDR3 spans 20 residues. The germline CDR1 and CDR2 sequences are MNHEY and SVGEGT. The CDR3 bases are TGTGCCAGCAGTCGGACCGGGACAGGGATTGGAAAGTCGGATGGGCGTGAAGCTTTCTTT. This translates into CASSRTGTGIGKSDGREAFF.

This chain's CDR3 is CASSSLGTERVFF. CDR3 bases: TGTGCCAGCAGTTCCCTTGGGACGGAGCGGGTGTTTTTT. The rearrangement uses TRBV27 and TRBJ1-4; possible D gene TRBD1, 5 bases. The ends were cut back, 4 bases at V and 15 bases at J, with 18 bases in the middle. Germline V CDR1 and CDR2: MNHEY, SMNVEV (reference sequence). The CDR3 loop spans 13 amino acids.

The J gene is TRBJ1-2, the V gene TRBV4-1, with D hard to call. V lost 4 bases and J lost 8, with 26 bases in between. Germline loops: CDR1 MGHRA, CDR2 YSYEKL. This CDR3 contains 17 residues. The CDR3 sequence is CASSPVRAGIPSEGYTF. The CDR3 bases are TGCGCCAGCAGCCCTGTAAGAGCCGGGATCCCATCTGAAGGCTACACCTTC.

The genes are TRBV6-5 and TRBJ1-1; D unresolved. V was clipped by 7 bases and J by 1 base, with 13 bases between them. The V gene's germline CDR1 is MNHEY and CDR2 SVGAGI. The CDR3 runs to 14 residues. DNA for the CDR3: TGTGCCAGCACCACTGCGTATTCGAACACTGAAGCTTTCTTT. This sequence encodes CASTTAYSNTEAFF.

This chain links TRBV7-6 with TRBJ2-3; 11 nucleotides line up with TRBD2. Germline CDR1 SGHVS, CDR2 FNYEAQ. The CDR3 has 16 residues. V lost 10 bases, J lost 6 bases, and 15 bases stayed unmatched. CDR3 DNA sequence: TGTGCCACGAACAGATATAGCGGGGGGGCCAGGGATACGCAGTATTTT. Protein product: CATNRYSGGARDTQYF.

The chain combines TRBV27 with TRBJ2-7; D gene ambiguous. There are 15 residues in the CDR3. The germline V gene encodes CDR1 MNHEY and CDR2 SMNVEV (reference sequence). V shed 6 bases and J shed 1 base, with 16 bases lying between them. CDR3 DNA: TGTGCCAGCAGCTTTTCGGACCACTCTTCCTACGAGCAGTACTTC. It translates to CASSFSDHSSYEQYF.

This chain joins TRBV6-2 or TRBV6-3 and TRBJ2-3, with D possibly matching TRBD1 (7 bases). CDR3 length: 13 residues. CDR1 is MNHEY and CDR2 is SVGEGT in the germline V gene. V lost 7 bases and J lost 2, with 10 bases in between. CDR3 sequence (DNA): TGTGCCAGCAACAGGGGACTCACAGATACGCAGTATTTT. Its translation: CASNRGLTDTQYF.

This chain links TRBV7-9 with TRBJ2-3; 14 positions agree with TRBD2. The junction had 7 bases not matched to a gene; V was cut back by 2 bases and J by 3 bases. Germline CDR1 SEHNR, CDR2 FQNEAQ (reference sequence). The CDR3 is 18 residues long. The CDR3 here is CASSLSGTSGGETDTQYF. DNA for the CDR3: TGTGCCAGCAGCTTAAGCGGGACTAGCGGGGGTGAAACAGATACGCAGTATTTT.

This clonotype was found many times. This chain uses TRBV7-8 with TRBJ1-6, with no clear D. The CDR3 has 17 amino acids. Germline V gives CDR1 SGHVS, CDR2 FQNEAQ. Trimming cost V 2 bases and J 0 bases, with 11 bases left between them. The CDR3 DNA follows: TGTGCCAGCAGCTTACGCGACGCGAGCTCCTATAATTCACCCCTCCACTTT. This translates into CASSLRDASSYNSPLHF.

This CDR3 reads CATSDLRIRGALNEKLFF. DNA for the CDR3: TGTGCCACCAGTGATTTGCGAATCCGCGGGGCTCTAAATGAAAAACTGTTTTTT. V and J are TRBV24-1 and TRBJ1-4; perhaps TRBD1 as D (5 bases). Germline loops: CDR1 KGHDR, CDR2 SFDVKD. This CDR3 is built from 18 residues. The V and J ends lost 0 bases and 5 bases respectively, with 18 bases between them.